The rows below give T cell receptor beta chains drawn from one sample of a study of shared clonotypes between healthy human individuals. Profiled with immunoSEQ multiplex PCR; TCRdb holds only in-frame clones, not every one. The repertoire holds approximately 100,000 clones, with around 64% as singletons. Sequencing input: memory CD8+ T cells sorted from blood. The receptors derive from a woman between 25 and 40 years old in good health. The CDR3 runs from the conserved cysteine through the conserved F or W. A D gene is named only where the DNA matches it firmly. Size is omitted from some rows. Given values are once, few, many or a class for expanded clones.

-	-	TRBV28	TRBJ2-2	TGTGCCAGCAGTTCCGACTACGACTCGAACACCGGGGAGCTGTTTTTT	CASSSDYDSNTGELFF
-	-	TRBV29-1	TRBJ1-5	TGCAGCGTTGGGCAGGGAACCGGGGATAGCAATCAGCCCCAGCATTTT	CSVGQGTGDSNQPQHF
-	-	TRBV5-4	TRBJ2-5	TGTGCCAGCAGCCTACAGGGCCAAGAGACCCAGTACTTC	CASSLQGQETQYF
TRBD2	-	TRBV29-1	TRBJ2-7	TGCAGCGTTGTGGGGACTAGCCCGTACGAGCAGTACTTC	CSVVGTSPYEQYF
-	once	TRBV7-8	TRBJ1-2	TGTGCCAGCAGCTTACACCGGGGACACCTCGGGGACTATGGCTACACCTTC	CASSLHRGHLGDYGYTF
TRBD2	-	TRBV19	TRBJ2-7	TGTGCCAGTAATTACGGGACTAGCAACGTTCTGTACTTC	CASNYGTSNVLYF
-	many	TRBV7-6	TRBJ2-7	TGTGCCAGCAGCCAAACTACGGACTCCTCCTACGAGCAGTACTTC	CASSQTTDSSYEQYF
-	few	TRBV23-1	TRBJ1-1	TGCGCCAGCAGTTTCGAATTGACTTTCTTT	CASSFELTFF
TRBD1	-	TRBV28	TRBJ1-2	TGTGCCAGCAGTTTGGGACAGGGGGACTATGGCTACACCTTC	CASSLGQGDYGYTF
-	few	TRBV9	TRBJ2-6	TGTGCCAGCAGCATGGACCCCTCCTCTGGGGCCAACGTCCTGACTTTC	CASSMDPSSGANVLTF
-	-	TRBV19	TRBJ2-3	TGTGCCAGTAGTATAGCTGGAGCAGATACGCAGTATTTT	CASSIAGADTQYF
-	-	TRBV6-1	TRBJ2-2	TGTGCCAGCAGTGTTGGGGAGGACACCGGGGAGCTGTTTTTT	CASSVGEDTGELFF
-	-	TRBV19	TRBJ2-3	TGTGCCAGTAGTATCCTCCCCGCGGATACGCAGTATTTT	CASSILPADTQYF
-	-	TRBV4-1	TRBJ1-4	TGCGCCAGCAGCCAAGAGGGGGGAACTTATGAAAAACTGTTTTTT	CASSQEGGTYEKLFF
-	once	TRBV7-9	TRBJ1-2	TGTGCCAGCAGTTCTACAGGGTTACATGGCTACACCTTC	CASSSTGLHGYTF
-	-	TRBV28	TRBJ2-5	TGTGCCAGCAGTTTCTTCGGGGCTGGAGAGACCCAGTACTTC	CASSFFGAGETQYF
-	-	TRBV7-2	TRBJ2-2	TGTGCCAGCAGCTTCGGGACTTTCACCGGGGAGCTGTTTTTT	CASSFGTFTGELFF
TRBD2	-	TRBV6-6	TRBJ2-7	TGTGCCAGCGGGACTAGTAGTTACGAGCAGTACTTC	CASGTSSYEQYF
TRBD2	-	TRBV5-1	TRBJ2-7	TGCGCCAGCAGCCCCGTAGCGGGAGCCTCCTACGAGCAGTACTTC	CASSPVAGASYEQYF
TRBD1	many	TRBV5-1	TRBJ2-3	TGCGCCAGCAGCTTGGCCGGGGGACAGGGTGCAGATACGCAGTATTTT	CASSLAGGQGADTQYF
TRBD1	-	TRBV28	TRBJ1-1	TGTGCCAGCAGGGGGGACAGTGAAGCTTTCTTT	CASRGDSEAFF
-	-	TRBV5-6	TRBJ2-7	TGTGCCAGCAGCTTTTTCATTTTAGTCTACGAGCAGTACTTC	CASSFFILVYEQYF
-	-	TRBV29-1	TRBJ2-1	TGCAGCGTTGAAGGCGGGACGCACAATGAGCAGTTCTTC	CSVEGGTHNEQFF
-	-	TRBV6-5	TRBJ2-7	TGTGCCAGCAGTTACAAGGAGGACAGCTTGTCCTACGAGCAGTACTTC	CASSYKEDSLSYEQYF
TRBD1	-	TRBV28	TRBJ2-7	TGTGCCAGCAAGGGACAGCTCTACGAGCAGTACTTC	CASKGQLYEQYF
-	-	TRBV18	TRBJ2-7	TGTGCCAGCTCACCACCGAAGACACAAGAGCAGTACTTC	CASSPPKTQEQYF
TRBD1	-	TRBV10-3	TRBJ2-7	TGTGCCATCAGTGAGACCACAGGGGGGTGGTACGAGCAGTACTTC	CAISETTGGWYEQYF
-	-	TRBV7-9	TRBJ1-4	TGTGCCAGCACTAGAGCGGGGAGGACTAATGAAAAACTGTTTTTT	CASTRAGRTNEKLFF
-	-	TRBV6-6	TRBJ1-5	TGTGCCAGCAGTTACGGAGCAGGCAATCAGCCCCAGCATTTT	CASSYGAGNQPQHF
-	few	TRBV4-1	TRBJ1-2	TGCGCCAGCAGCCCCACAACCATGTTCTTACGACGCTATGGCTACACCTTC	CASSPTTMFLRRYGYTF
-	many	TRBV7-8	TRBJ1-5	TGTGCCAGCAGCTTACACCAGGGCCCATCTCAGCCCCAGCATTTT	CASSLHQGPSQPQHF
TRBD1	few	TRBV19	TRBJ1-4	TGTGCCAGTAGAGGGACAGATAATGAAAAACTGTTTTTT	CASRGTDNEKLFF
-	-	TRBV28	TRBJ1-4	TGTGCCAGCAGTATCTTGGGACGGGCTGGGGAAAAACTGTTTTTT	CASSILGRAGEKLFF
TRBD2	once	TRBV19	TRBJ2-5	TGTGCCAGTAGTATAGATCGGGAGGGGTTGGAGACCCAGTACTTC	CASSIDREGLETQYF
-	-	TRBV11-2	TRBJ2-3	TGTGCCAGCAGCTACTCCAGGGGCGGGGGATACACAGATACGCAGTATTTT	CASSYSRGGGYTDTQYF
TRBD2	-	TRBV6-1	TRBJ2-7	TGTGCCAGCAGTGAAGGCTGGGGGACTAGCGGGAACTACGAGCAGTACTTC	CASSEGWGTSGNYEQYF
-	-	TRBV15	TRBJ1-2	TGTGCCACCAGCAGTTATGCAGGGTCGGATGGCTACACCTTC	CATSSYAGSDGYTF
TRBD2	-	TRBV27	TRBJ2-7	TGTGCCAGCAGTACTGATAGCGGGTGGAGCTCCTACGAGCAGTACTTC	CASSTDSGWSSYEQYF
TRBD2	-	TRBV7-9	TRBJ2-7	TGTGCCAGCAGCTTAGGGACTAGCTCGTACGAGCAGTACTTC	CASSLGTSSYEQYF
-	-	TRBV2	TRBJ1-5	TGTGCCAGCAGTGGGGAACCTAATCAGCCCCAGCATTTT	CASSGEPNQPQHF
-	once	TRBV10-2	TRBJ2-5	TGCGCCACACGAATAGGGTTTGGGGAGACCCAGTACTTC	CATRIGFGETQYF
TRBD1	once	TRBV6-6	TRBJ1-1	TGTGCCAGCAGTTACTTGACAGGGGTTATGTACACTGAAGCTTTCTTT	CASSYLTGVMYTEAFF
-	many	TRBV2	TRBJ2-1	TGTGCCAGCAGCGTCTGGCGGGCCTCCTACAATGAGCAGTTCTTC	CASSVWRASYNEQFF
TRBD1	-	TRBV27	TRBJ2-7	TGTGCCAGCAGGAGAACAGCCGGGACAGGGCCCCGCGAGCAGTACTTC	CASRRTAGTGPREQYF
-	-	TRBV29-1	TRBJ1-4	TGCAGCGTTGAGCGGGCGCCTAATGAAAAACTGTTTTTT	CSVERAPNEKLFF
-	-	TRBV7-9	TRBJ2-1	TGTGCCAGCAGCCCCGTTGGGGGCTCCTCCTACAATGAGCAGTTCTTC	CASSPVGGSSYNEQFF
-	-	TRBV7-2	TRBJ2-5	TGTGCCAGCAGACGCACCCCGGGGACCCAGTACTTC	CASRRTPGTQYF
-	-	TRBV28	TRBJ2-7	TGTGCCAGCAGTCCCTTGGACATTTTCTACGAGCAGTACTTC	CASSPLDIFYEQYF
-	-	TRBV5-4	TRBJ2-1	TGTGCCAGCAGCTTGCAGCACAATGAGCAGTTCTTC	CASSLQHNEQFF
-	once	TRBV30	TRBJ2-1	TGTGCCTGTGAAGCGGGTCCCTACAATGAGCAGTTCTTC	CACEAGPYNEQFF